In this sample, the clone carrying this T cell receptor (beta chain) turned up a few times. The target antigen is unknown. Measured with immunoSEQ multiplex PCR; TCRdb has only the in-frame clones, and not every one. The data contain 90,000 to 150,000 clones, around 90% of them singletons. V lost 11 bases and J lost 7, with 20 bases in between. The CDR3 loop spans 13 amino acids. Germline assignment: CDR1 SNHLY and CDR2 FYNNEI. The data were taken from a study of T cell responses to AZD1222 COVID-19 vaccine. The study's findings and limits: The breadth and depth of Spike-specific TCRs increased once two AZD1222 doses had been given. Only a handful of AZD1222 recipients tested seropositive at baseline. None of the repertoires were sampled until the peak T cell response had passed.

This TCR was sampled from an adult in good health. The chain carries TRBV2 and TRBJ2-5; D is tentatively TRBD1 or TRBD2 (6 bases each). The sample consisted of peripheral blood, taken on day 0 of AZD1222 vaccination. CDR3 sequence: CACNPGGLGTQYF. CDR3 sequence (DNA): TGTGCCTGTAATCCTGGGGGGCTGGGGACCCAGTACTTC.